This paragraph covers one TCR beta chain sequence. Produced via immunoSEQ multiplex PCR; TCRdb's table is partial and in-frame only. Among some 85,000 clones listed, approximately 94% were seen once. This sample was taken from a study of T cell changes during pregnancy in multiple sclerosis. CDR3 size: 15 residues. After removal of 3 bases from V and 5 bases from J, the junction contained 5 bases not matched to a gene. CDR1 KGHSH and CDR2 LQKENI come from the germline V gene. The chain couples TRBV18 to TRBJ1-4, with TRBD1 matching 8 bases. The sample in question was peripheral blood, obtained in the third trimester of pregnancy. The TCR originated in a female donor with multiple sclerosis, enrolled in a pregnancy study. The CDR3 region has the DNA TGTGCCAGCTCACCGTCGACAGGGGTGAATGAAAAACTGTTTTTT. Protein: CASSPSTGVNEKLFF.